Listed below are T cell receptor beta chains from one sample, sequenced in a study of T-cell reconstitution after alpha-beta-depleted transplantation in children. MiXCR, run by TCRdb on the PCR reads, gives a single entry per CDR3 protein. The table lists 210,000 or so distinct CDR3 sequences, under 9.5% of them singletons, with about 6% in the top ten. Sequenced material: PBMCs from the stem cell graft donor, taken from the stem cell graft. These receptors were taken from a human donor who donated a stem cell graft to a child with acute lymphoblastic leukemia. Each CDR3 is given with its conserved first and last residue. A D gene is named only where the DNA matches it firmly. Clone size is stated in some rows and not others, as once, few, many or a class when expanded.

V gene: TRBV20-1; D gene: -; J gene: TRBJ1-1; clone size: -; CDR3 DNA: TGCAGTGCTAGAGGTGGGGTAAGGCGGAACACTGAAGCTTTCTTT; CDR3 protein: CSARGGVRRNTEAFF
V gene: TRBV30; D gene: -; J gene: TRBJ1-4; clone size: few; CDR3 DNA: TGTGCCTGGAGTGTTGATATGAGGGAAAAACTGTTTTTT; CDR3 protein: CAWSVDMREKLFF
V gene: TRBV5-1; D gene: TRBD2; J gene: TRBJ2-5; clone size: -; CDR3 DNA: TGCGCCAGCAGCTTCTCTAGCGGGGGGGCCTGGGAGACCCAGTACTTC; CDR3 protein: CASSFSSGGAWETQYF
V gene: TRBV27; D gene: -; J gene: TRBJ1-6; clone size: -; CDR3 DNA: TGTGCCAGCAGTCTGCTTAATTCACCCCTCCACTTT; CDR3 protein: CASSLLNSPLHF
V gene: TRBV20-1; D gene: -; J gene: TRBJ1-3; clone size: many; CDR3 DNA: TGCAGTGCTCCGAAGGGCGACTCTGGAAACACCATATATTTT; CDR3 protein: CSAPKGDSGNTIYF
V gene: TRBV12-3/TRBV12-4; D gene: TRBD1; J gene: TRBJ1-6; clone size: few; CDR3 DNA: TGTGCCAGCAGTTTGACAGGGGGCGAGAATTCACCCCTCCACTTT; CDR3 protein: CASSLTGGENSPLHF
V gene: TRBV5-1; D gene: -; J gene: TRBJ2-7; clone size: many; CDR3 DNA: TGCGCCAGCAAGGACAGTTGGAGCTCCTACGAGCAGTACTTC; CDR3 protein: CASKDSWSSYEQYF
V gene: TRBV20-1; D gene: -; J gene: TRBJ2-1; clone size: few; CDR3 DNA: TGCAGTGCACGCGCCAGCCTCAGCGGTGAGCAGTTCTTC; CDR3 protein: CSARASLSGEQFF
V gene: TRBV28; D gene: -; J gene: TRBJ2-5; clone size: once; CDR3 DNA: TGTGCCAGCAGTTTCCCTTCCCTAGAGACCCAGTACTTC; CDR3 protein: CASSFPSLETQYF
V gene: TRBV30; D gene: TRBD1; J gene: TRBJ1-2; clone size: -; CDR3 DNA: TGTGCCTGGAGTGTACCCGGACAGGGGTACTATGGCTACACCTTC; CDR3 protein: CAWSVPGQGYYGYTF
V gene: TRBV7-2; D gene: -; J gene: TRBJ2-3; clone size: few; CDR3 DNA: TGTGCCAGCAGCTTTGGCAGGGTCACAGATACGCAGTATTTT; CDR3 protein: CASSFGRVTDTQYF
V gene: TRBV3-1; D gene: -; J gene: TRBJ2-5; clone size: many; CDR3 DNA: TGTGCCAGCAGCCAAGAGATTGGGTTCCAAGAGACCCAGTACTTC; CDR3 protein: CASSQEIGFQETQYF
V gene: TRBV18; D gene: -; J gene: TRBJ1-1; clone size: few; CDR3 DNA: TGTGCCAGCTCACCACCATCGGCGAACACTGAAGCTTTCTTT; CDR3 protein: CASSPPSANTEAFF
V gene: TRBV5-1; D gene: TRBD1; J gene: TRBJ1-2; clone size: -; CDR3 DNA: TGCGCCAGCAGCGGAATCAGGGGGAGAGAAAACTATGGCTACACCTTC; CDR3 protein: CASSGIRGRENYGYTF
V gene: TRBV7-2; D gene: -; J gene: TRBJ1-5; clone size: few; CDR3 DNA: TGTGCCAGCAGCTCCAGGGGCGGGACCGATCAGCCCCAGCATTTT; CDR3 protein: CASSSRGGTDQPQHF
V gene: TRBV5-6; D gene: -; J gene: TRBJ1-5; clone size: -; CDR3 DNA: TGTGCCAGCAGCTTGCGGGGGGCGAGGGATCAGCCCCAGCATTTT; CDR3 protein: CASSLRGARDQPQHF
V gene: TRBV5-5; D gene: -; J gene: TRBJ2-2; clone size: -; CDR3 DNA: TGTGCCAGCAGCTTGGATGTGGGGGCAAGGGCCGGGGAGCTGTTTTTT; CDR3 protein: CASSLDVGARAGELFF
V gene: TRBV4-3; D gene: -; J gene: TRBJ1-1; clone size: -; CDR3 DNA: TGCGCCAGCAGCCAAGTTTTGGGGGTCGGGACTGAAGCTTTCTTT; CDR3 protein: CASSQVLGVGTEAFF
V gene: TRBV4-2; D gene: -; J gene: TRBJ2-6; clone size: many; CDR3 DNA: TGTGCCAGCAGCCCAGGACAGCTACTCTCTGGGGCCAACGTCCTGACTTTC; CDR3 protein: CASSPGQLLSGANVLTF
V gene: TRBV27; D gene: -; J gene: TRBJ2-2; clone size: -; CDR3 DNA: TGTGCCAGCAGACAGGGAATCGTGGCCGGGGAGCTGTTTTTT; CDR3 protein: CASRQGIVAGELFF
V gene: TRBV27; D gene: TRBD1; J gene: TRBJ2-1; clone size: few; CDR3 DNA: TGTGCCAGCAGTTTATCCCGGACAGGGCACAATGAGCAGTTCTTC; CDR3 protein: CASSLSRTGHNEQFF
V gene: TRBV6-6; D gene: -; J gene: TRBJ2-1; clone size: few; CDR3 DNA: TGTGCCAGCAGTTACCGGGCGAACAATGAGCAGTTCTTC; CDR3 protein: CASSYRANNEQFF